The clone carrying this T cell receptor (beta chain) was counted once. Its antigen is not known. Measured with immunoSEQ multiplex PCR; TCRdb has only the in-frame clones, and not every one. The profile covers over 120,000 clones, with 85% to 95% appearing a single time and around 0.2% taken by the ten largest. The sample belongs to a study of graft-versus-host responses after intestinal transplantation. Turning to the study itself: Multivisceral, liver-intestinal, or isolated intestinal transplants were given to recipients.

The material was unstimulated CD4+ T cells sorted from spleen or lymph node cells, obtained before intestinal transplant. This TCR came from a human donor who received an intestinal transplant.

As DNA, the CDR3 is TGCGCCAGCAGCCCAGGACAGGGCGAGGGCACCTTC. This encodes CASSPGQGEGTF. The V call is TRBV5-1, the J call TRBJ1-2; 8 bases map to TRBD1. V gave up 4 bases and J gave up 13 bases; unmatched junction bases: 9. Germline V gene data show CDR1 as SGHRS and CDR2 as YFSETQ. This CDR3 is 12 amino acids long.